This record concerns one T cell receptor (beta chain) sequence. The antigen it binds to is not known. No base quality information exists; no much larger clone differs at one position. These data originate in a study of shared clonotypes between healthy human individuals (dated by TCRdb to 2018 to 2021). Regarding the research as a whole: A few men and a couple of women, aged 18 to 49 years, made up the cohort. For each donor, CD4 naive and CD4 memory were each run on three plates, CD8 naive on two plates, and CD8 memory on one plate. To estimate repertoire size and how much clonotype sharing occurs between individuals, the study deeply sequenced the blood TCR repertoires of several healthy adults. To increase sequencing depth and limit assay-specific biases, TCR repertoire library preparation and sequencing were carried out by different laboratories using diverse techniques. Between about 0.85 and 9.5 billion PBMCs per donor were obtained by leukapheresis. What the study reported, not specific to this receptor: Only blood was sampled, and tissue TCR repertoires likely differ from those in blood. The genetic and exposure-history diversity represented was limited by the small number of donors. Pairwise subsampling indicated that sequencing depth was expected to affect the degree of clonotype sharing among donors. Even with the large sequencing depth, rarefaction of the sorted-subset datasets indicated that sequencing was incomplete. Across a handful of donors, approximately 5% of naive CD4, approximately 3.6% of naive CD8, 2% to 2.5% of memory CD4, and 0.4% of memory CD8 clonotypes were shared. Naive subsets generally had larger estimated clonotype richness than memory subsets. Higher generation probabilities were observed for clonotypes shared by all four sorted-subset donors than for non-shared clonotypes.

Using the deep immunoSEQ assay, multiplex PCR amplified TCR CDR3 regions from genomic DNA. Genomic DNA extracted from each cell subset was distributed evenly over all wells of several immunoSEQ 96-well plates, and each plate served as one replicate. Each replicate PCR for sorted subsets received around 200 ng genomic DNA, equal to about 30,000 T cell genomes. Purified libraries were measured with a Qubit 3.0 fluorometer, size-checked on a Bioanalyzer 2100, and measured again with the KAPA Library Quantification kit. A separate single-read 150-cycle Illumina NextSeq 550 flow cell was used to sequence each immunoSEQ 96-well plate. The authors' pipeline ran thus. Because the immunoSEQ output included only junctional sequences and no quality scores, the filtering could not be the same as the filtering used for full-length reads. Sequences were annotated with PyIR, a Python wrapper for IgBLAST v1.9, and V/J genes and CDR3 were assigned using IMGT germline references. Reads were filtered out if the reads had weak V/J assignments (E-value above 1e-6), no CDR3, stop codons, out-of-frame junctions, or ambiguous translated residues. A V3J clonotype was defined by an identical inferred V gene, J gene, and CDR3 amino acid sequence. The percentage overlap between two repertoires was calculated by dividing the number of shared unique clonotypes by the size of the smaller repertoire. RTK rarefaction, the Chao1 estimator, and Recon v2.1 estimates of unobserved clonotypes were used to assess repertoire richness. Generation probabilities were computed with OLGA for all TCRbeta clonotypes obtained by the gDNA method from a few donors. TCRdb carries this immuneACCESS record with in-frame sequences only. Its versions omit some clonotypes, under half of them owing to an unresolved V gene in the studies checked, with the rest unexplained. The V and J calls and clone size come from that table; D and trimming were worked out from the DNA. This sample holds 800,000 to 1,200,000 clones; about 80% were observed only once. About 0.52% of the sample belongs to the ten largest clones.

Donors were healthy HIV-negative adults with no recently reported acute infections or vaccinations. Only Caucasian adults living in Nashville, Tennessee, USA were represented among the donors. CD4+ T cells were enriched by magnetic negative selection, after which naive cells were positively selected on CD45RA and the negative fraction was taken as the memory subset. Blood was collected by leukapheresis, and PBMCs were isolated by Ficoll-Histopaque density gradient centrifugation and then cryopreserved in liquid nitrogen vapor phase. Purity and quantity of every magnetically sorted T cell population were checked by analytical flow cytometry. From each sorted fraction, genomic DNA was isolated and quantified by UV absorbance on a Nanodrop 2000c. Input material: memory CD4+ T cells from PBMCs. According to the study, the label for this sample's cell subset or site signals: CD45RA-negative fraction. The TCR comes from a man younger than 35 in good health. Some clones in this sample may be carry-over from other donors' samples.

The CDR3 reads CASSPPSGRGGYTF. The sequenced DNA is TGTGCCAGCTCACCACCCAGCGGACGAGGAGGCTACACCTTC. The chain joins TRBV18 to TRBJ1-2; there is no confident call for the D gene. From a lookup of the germline V gene, CDR1 and CDR2 are KGHSH and LQKENI. The CDR3 starts with the cysteine, ends with the phenylalanine, and has 14 residues. The CDR3 DNA has 42 bases and is translated from base 1. The V end loses 0 bases and the J end loses 8 bases, and a stretch of 13 bases separates them.